A single sample is the source of the 3 T cell receptor beta chains below, sequenced in a study of blood T cell repertoires in COVID-19. Here immunoSEQ multiplex PCR was the method, and the copy in TCRdb shows in-frame clones only, minus some. Seen here are 100,000 to 150,000 clones, over 65% observed once, and the top ten hold more than 0.65%. The sequenced sample was peripheral blood. The origin of the receptors is a human donor with acute or convalescent COVID-19. The donor label of this sample is uncertain.

This clone was counted a single time. CDR3 sequence: CASRGRPPYEQYV. The CDR3 nucleotides are TGCGCCAGCCGTGGGAGGCCCCCCTACGAGCAGTACGTC. This sequence joins TRBV4-1 and TRBJ2-7; a weak D match, TRBD2 (6 bases). The germline V and J ends were trimmed by 8 bases and 2 bases, with 13 bases remaining between them. CDR1 is MGHRA and CDR2 is YSYEKL in the germline V gene. The CDR3 covers 13 residues.

The V and J genes are TRBV2 and TRBJ1-4; TRBD1 aligns across 9 bases. This CDR3 comprises 15 residues. V trimming: 2 bases; J trimming: 8 bases; junction bases outside the gene matches: 6. Germline-derived CDR1 and CDR2 are SNHLY and FYNNEI. The CDR3 loop reads CASSETRTGEEKLFF. The DNA for the CDR3 is TGTGCCAGCAGTGAAACCCGGACAGGGGAGGAAAAACTGTTTTTT. Full variable domain (outside the CDR3, taken from reference TRBV2 and TRBJ1-4): EPEVTQTPSHQVTQMGQEVILRCVPISNHLYFYWYRQILGQKVEFLVSFYNNEISEKSEIFDDQFSVERPDGSNFTLKIRSTKLEDSAMYFCASSETRTGEEKLFFGSGTQLSVL.

On this clone itself: The identical CDR3 is also encoded by other nucleotide sequences in the sample. The chain has TRBV19 and TRBJ2-2; the D gene is possibly TRBD2 (7 bases). This CDR3 contains 14 residues. The V gene's germline CDR1 is LNHDA and CDR2 SQIVND (reference sequence). Trimming cost V 1 base and J 8 bases, with 11 bases left between them. The CDR3, as DNA: TGTGCCAGTAGTATAGTTGGGGGGGCAGGGGAGCTGTTTTTT. It yields the protein CASSIVGGAGELFF.